This T cell receptor beta chain was sequenced in a study of PD-L1 blockade in urothelial cancer. Study at large: Prior chemotherapy in patients spanned 0 to 3 regimens. When blood samples were assessed, the median T cell count was 141,255. The study, taken as a whole, reports: Tumor-associated clones in the blood of durable-benefit patients grew more at 3 weeks.

V shed 0 bases and J shed 8 bases, with 5 bases lying between them. This CDR3 region has 12 residues. CDR1 is SGHDT, CDR2 YYEEEE, per germline. Some clones are missing from TCRdb's copy, which holds only in-frame ones; the method was immunoSEQ multiplex PCR. This table has fewer than 30,000 clones, approximately 81% appearing once. Comments on this clone: Antigen: not known.

V gene TRBV5-6 combines with J gene TRBJ2-2; D not certain. Sample: PBMCs, taken around atezolizumab (anti-PD-L1) treatment. The source is a man in his sixties or seventies with urothelial cancer. The CDR3 loop reads CASSLAVGELFF. CDR3 sequence (DNA): TGTGCCAGCAGCTTGGCCGTGGGGGAGCTGTTTTTT.